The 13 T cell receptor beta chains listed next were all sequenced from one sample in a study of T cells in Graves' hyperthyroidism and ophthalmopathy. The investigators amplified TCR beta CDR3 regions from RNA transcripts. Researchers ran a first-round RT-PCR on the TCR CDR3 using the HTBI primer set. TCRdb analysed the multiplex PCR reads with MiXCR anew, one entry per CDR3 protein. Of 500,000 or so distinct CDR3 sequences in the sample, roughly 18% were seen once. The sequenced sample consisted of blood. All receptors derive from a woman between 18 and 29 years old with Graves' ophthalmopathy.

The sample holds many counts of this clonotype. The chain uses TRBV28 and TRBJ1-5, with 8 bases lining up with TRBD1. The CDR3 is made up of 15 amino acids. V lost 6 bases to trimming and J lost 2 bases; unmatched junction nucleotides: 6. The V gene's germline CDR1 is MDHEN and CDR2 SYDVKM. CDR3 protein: CASRRQGQGNQPQHF. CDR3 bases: TGTGCCAGCAGGCGACAGGGGCAAGGCAATCAGCCCCAGCATTTT.

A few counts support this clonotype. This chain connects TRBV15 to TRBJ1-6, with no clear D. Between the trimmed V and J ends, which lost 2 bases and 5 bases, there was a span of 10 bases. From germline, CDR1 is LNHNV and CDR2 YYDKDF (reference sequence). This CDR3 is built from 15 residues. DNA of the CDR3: TGTGCCACCAGCAGATCCCGGAGCAATAATTCACCCCTCCACTTT. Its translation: CATSRSRSNNSPLHF.

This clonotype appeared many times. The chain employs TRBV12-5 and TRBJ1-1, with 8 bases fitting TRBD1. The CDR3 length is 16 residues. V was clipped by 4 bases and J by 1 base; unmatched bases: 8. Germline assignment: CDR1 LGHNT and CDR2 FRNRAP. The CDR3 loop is CASGSILDRGNTEAFF. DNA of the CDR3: TGTGCTAGTGGTTCCATCCTCGACAGGGGGAACACTGAAGCTTTCTTT.

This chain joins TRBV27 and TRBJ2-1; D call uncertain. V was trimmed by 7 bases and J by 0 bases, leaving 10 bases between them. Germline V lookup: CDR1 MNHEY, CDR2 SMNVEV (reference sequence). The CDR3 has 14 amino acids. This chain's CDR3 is CASTIDSSYNEQFF. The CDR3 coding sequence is TGTGCCAGCACTATAGATAGCTCCTACAATGAGCAGTTCTTC.

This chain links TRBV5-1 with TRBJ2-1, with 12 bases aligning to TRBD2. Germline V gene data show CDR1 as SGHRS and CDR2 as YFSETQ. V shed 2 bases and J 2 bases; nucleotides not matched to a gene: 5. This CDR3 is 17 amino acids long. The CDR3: CASSFTSGGNPYNEQFF. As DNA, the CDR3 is TGCGCCAGCAGCTTTACTAGCGGGGGGAACCCCTACAATGAGCAGTTCTTC.

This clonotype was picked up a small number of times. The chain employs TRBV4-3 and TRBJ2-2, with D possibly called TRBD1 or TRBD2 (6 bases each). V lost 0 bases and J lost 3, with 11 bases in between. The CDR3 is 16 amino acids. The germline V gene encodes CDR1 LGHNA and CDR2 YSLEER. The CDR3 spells CASSQDWGAYTGELFF. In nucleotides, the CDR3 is TGCGCCAGCAGCCAAGATTGGGGGGCGTACACCGGGGAGCTGTTTTTT.

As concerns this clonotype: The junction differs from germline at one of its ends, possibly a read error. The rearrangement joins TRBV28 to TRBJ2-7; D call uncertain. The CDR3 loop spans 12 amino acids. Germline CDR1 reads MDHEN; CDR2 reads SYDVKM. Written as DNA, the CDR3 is TGTACCAGCAGGAGAGATACCTACGAGCAGTACTTC. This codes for CTSRRDTYEQYF.

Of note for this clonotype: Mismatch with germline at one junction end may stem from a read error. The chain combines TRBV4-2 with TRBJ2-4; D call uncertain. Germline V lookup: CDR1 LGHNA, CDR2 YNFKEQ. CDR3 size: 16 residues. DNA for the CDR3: TGTGCCAGCAGCCAAAGTTCTGGGGTAGCCAAAAACGTTCAGTACTTC. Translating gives CASSQSSGVAKNVQYF.

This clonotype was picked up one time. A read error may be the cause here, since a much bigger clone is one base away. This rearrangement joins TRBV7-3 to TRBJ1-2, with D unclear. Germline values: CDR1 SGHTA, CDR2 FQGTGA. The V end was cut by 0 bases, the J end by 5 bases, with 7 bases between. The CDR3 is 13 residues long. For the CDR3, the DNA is TGTGCCAGCAGCTTAACACCCGGGTATGGCTACACCTTC. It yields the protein CASSLTPGYGYTF. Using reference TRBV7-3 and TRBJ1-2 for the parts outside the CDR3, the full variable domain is GAGVSQTPSNKVTEKGKYVELRCDPISGHTALYWYRQSLGQGPEFLIYFQGTGAADDSGLPNDRFFAVRPEGSVSTLKIQRTERGDSAVYLCASSLTPGYGYTFGSGTRLTVV.

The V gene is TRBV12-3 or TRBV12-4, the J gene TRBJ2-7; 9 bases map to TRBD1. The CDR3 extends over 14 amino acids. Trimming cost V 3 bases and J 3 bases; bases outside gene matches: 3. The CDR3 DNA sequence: TGTGCCAGCAGTTTGGGGACAGGGTGCTACGAGCAGTACTTC. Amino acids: CASSLGTGCYEQYF.

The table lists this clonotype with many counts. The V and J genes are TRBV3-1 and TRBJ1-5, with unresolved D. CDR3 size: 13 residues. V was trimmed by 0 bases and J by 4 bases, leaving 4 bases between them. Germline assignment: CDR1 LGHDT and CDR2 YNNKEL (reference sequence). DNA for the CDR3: TGTGCCAGCAGCCAAGATTTAAATCAGCCCCAGCATTTT. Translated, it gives CASSQDLNQPQHF.

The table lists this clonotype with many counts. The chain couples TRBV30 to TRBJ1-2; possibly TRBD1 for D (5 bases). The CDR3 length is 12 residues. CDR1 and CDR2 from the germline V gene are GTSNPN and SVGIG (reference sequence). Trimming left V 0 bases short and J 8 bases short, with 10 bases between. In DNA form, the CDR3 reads TGTGCCTGGAGTGTACACAGGACGGGCTACACCTTC. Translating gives CAWSVHRTGYTF.

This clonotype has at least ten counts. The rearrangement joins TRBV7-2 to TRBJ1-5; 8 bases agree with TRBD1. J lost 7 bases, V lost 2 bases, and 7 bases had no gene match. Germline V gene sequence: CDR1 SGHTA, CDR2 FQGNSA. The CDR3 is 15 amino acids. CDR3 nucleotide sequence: TGTGCCAGCAGCTTACGGACAGGGTCAGGCCAGCCCCAGCATTTT. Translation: CASSLRTGSGQPQHF.